In its sample, the clone carrying this T cell receptor (beta chain) was seen a few times. Its cognate antigen is unknown. The data derive from a study of cytomegalovirus exposure and HLA in healthy donors. In germline, CDR1 is MDHEN, CDR2 SYDVKM. The V and J ends lost 5 bases and 3 bases respectively, with 20 bases between them. This CDR3 spans 17 amino acids. Use of 60 Vbeta and 13 Jbeta primers characterized the PCR. Some clones are missing from TCRdb's copy, which holds only in-frame ones; the method was immunoSEQ multiplex PCR. This table has about 110,000 clones, around 80% appearing once. Study-wide points: Reports state that TCR beta sequences accurately predicted most subjects' HLA-A and HLA-B alleles. In an earlier analysis, about 87% or about 30%: the productive usage of most TCR beta V segments. Most of the CMV-associated TCR beta chains (in a later analysis) appeared to be HLA-restricted.

Sequenced input: PBMCs. The origin of this receptor is a man over 45 in good health and CMV-seronegative. The chain links TRBV28 to TRBJ2-1; D is undetermined. The CDR3 reads CASSTPLQVVDYNEQFF. CDR3 nucleotides: TGTGCCAGCAGTACTCCGCTCCAGGTTGTTGACTACAATGAGCAGTTCTTC.